This TCR beta chain was obtained from a study of blood T cell repertoires in COVID-19. The study recruited people aged roughly 18 to 100 years across under 25 US areas. Assay: immunoSEQ multiplex PCR; the TCRdb copy retains only in-frame clones and omits some. This table has roughly 150,000 clones, over 80% appearing once. The CDR3 covers 13 residues. V lost 3 bases to trimming and J lost 10 bases; unmatched junction nucleotides: 6. This sequence joins TRBV12-3 or TRBV12-4 and TRBJ2-1; 7 positions match TRBD1. This sequence originates from a man between 65 and 85 years old who had been exposed to COVID-19. Specimen: PBMCs or T cells enriched from blood (not recorded which). In DNA, the CDR3 is TGTGCCAGCAGTTTTCGACAGGGCGACGAGCAGTTCTTC. Encoded protein: CASSFRQGDEQFF.